The rows below give T cell receptor beta chains drawn from one sample of a study of blood T cell repertoires in COVID-19. Produced via immunoSEQ multiplex PCR; TCRdb's table is partial and in-frame only. The sample gives roughly 130,000 clones, approximately 80% of which show up once; approximately 8.4% is in the top ten. What was sequenced was PBMCs or T cells enriched from blood (not recorded which). The receptors originated from a man between 45 and 60 years old who had recovered from COVID-19. The CDR3 runs from the conserved cysteine through the conserved F or W. The order of the fields is CDR3 protein, CDR3 DNA, V gene, clone size, D gene, J gene. A D gene is named only where the DNA matches it firmly. Size tells how often a clone was seen (once, few, many) or the class of an expanded clone, and some rows leave it out.

CDR3 protein: CASCIYRGEQYF; CDR3 DNA: TGTGCCAGCTGTATATACCGCGGGGAGCAGTACTTC; V gene: TRBV5-6; clone size: NA; D gene: NA; J gene: TRBJ2-7
CDR3 protein: CASRRQGKNQPQHF; CDR3 DNA: TGTGCCAGCAGGAGACAGGGGAAGAATCAGCCCCAGCATTTT; V gene: TRBV28; clone size: NA; D gene: TRBD1; J gene: TRBJ1-5
CDR3 protein: CASSFVSGGPETQYF; CDR3 DNA: TGCGCCAGCAGCTTTGTTAGCGGGGGCCCAGAGACCCAGTACTTC; V gene: TRBV5-1; clone size: NA; D gene: TRBD2; J gene: TRBJ2-5
CDR3 protein: CATSDLRGGRANYGYTF; CDR3 DNA: TGTGCCACCAGTGATTTAAGGGGTGGTCGGGCTAACTATGGCTACACCTTC; V gene: TRBV24-1; clone size: NA; D gene: NA; J gene: TRBJ1-2
CDR3 protein: CASSLSKRGQETQYF; CDR3 DNA: TGCGCCAGCAGCTTGAGTAAGCGAGGTCAGGAGACCCAGTACTTC; V gene: TRBV5-1; clone size: NA; D gene: NA; J gene: TRBJ2-5
CDR3 protein: CASSQEGGDEQYF; CDR3 DNA: TGTGCCAGCAGCCAAGAAGGGGGTGACGAGCAGTACTTC; V gene: TRBV3-1/TRBV3-2; clone size: NA; D gene: NA; J gene: TRBJ2-7
CDR3 protein: CASSYGAGDGNTIYF; CDR3 DNA: TGTGCCAGCAGTTACGGTGCGGGGGATGGAAACACCATATATTTT; V gene: TRBV6-5; clone size: NA; D gene: NA; J gene: TRBJ1-3
CDR3 protein: CASSTGQGQQPQHF; CDR3 DNA: TGTGCCAGCAGTACGGGACAGGGTCAACAGCCCCAGCATTTT; V gene: TRBV27; clone size: NA; D gene: TRBD1; J gene: TRBJ1-5
CDR3 protein: CASSVFGPDQPQHF; CDR3 DNA: TGTGCCAGCAGCGTCTTTGGGCCTGATCAGCCCCAGCATTTT; V gene: TRBV5-6; clone size: NA; D gene: NA; J gene: TRBJ1-5
CDR3 protein: CASSVGAGGNQPQHF; CDR3 DNA: TGTGCCAGCAGCGTAGGGGCAGGGGGCAATCAGCCCCAGCATTTT; V gene: TRBV9; clone size: NA; D gene: NA; J gene: TRBJ1-5
CDR3 protein: CASSQGKNGRENEKLFF; CDR3 DNA: TGTGCCAGCAGCCAGGGGAAGAACGGAAGGGAGAACGAAAAACTGTTTTTT; V gene: TRBV27; clone size: few; D gene: NA; J gene: TRBJ1-4
CDR3 protein: CASSGDSSYEQYF; CDR3 DNA: TGTGCCAGCTCAGGGGACAGCTCCTACGAGCAGTACTTC; V gene: TRBV18; clone size: NA; D gene: TRBD1; J gene: TRBJ2-7
CDR3 protein: CASSLAGLAETQYF; CDR3 DNA: TGTGCCAGCAGCTTGGCCGGACTAGCGGAGACCCAGTACTTC; V gene: TRBV5-8; clone size: NA; D gene: TRBD2; J gene: TRBJ2-5
CDR3 protein: CASSLMGQGGTSPLHF; CDR3 DNA: TGTGCCAGCAGCTTAATGGGACAGGGGGGAACTTCACCCCTCCACTTT; V gene: TRBV7-2; clone size: NA; D gene: TRBD1; J gene: TRBJ1-6
CDR3 protein: CASSLGAGGPDTQYF; CDR3 DNA: TGTGCCAGCAGCTTAGGTGCGGGGGGGCCAGATACGCAGTATTTT; V gene: TRBV7-6; clone size: NA; D gene: TRBD2; J gene: TRBJ2-3
CDR3 protein: CASSLVTGGYRNSPLHF; CDR3 DNA: TGTGCCAGCAGCTTGGTGACAGGGGGGTATCGGAATTCACCCCTCCACTTT; V gene: TRBV7-8; clone size: NA; D gene: TRBD1; J gene: TRBJ1-6
CDR3 protein: CASSPRTGPNTEAFF; CDR3 DNA: TGTGCCAGTAGTCCACGGACAGGGCCGAACACTGAAGCTTTCTTT; V gene: TRBV19; clone size: NA; D gene: TRBD1; J gene: TRBJ1-1
CDR3 protein: CASSASGQGQDTEAFF; CDR3 DNA: TGTGCCAGCTCAGCCTCAGGGCAGGGGCAGGACACTGAAGCTTTCTTT; V gene: TRBV18; clone size: NA; D gene: NA; J gene: TRBJ1-1
CDR3 protein: CAWSEGEKLFF; CDR3 DNA: TGTGCCTGGAGTGAGGGGGAAAAACTGTTTTTT; V gene: TRBV30; clone size: few; D gene: NA; J gene: TRBJ1-4
CDR3 protein: CASSQLAGGDTGELFF; CDR3 DNA: TGCGCCAGCAGCCAGCTAGCGGGGGGGGACACCGGGGAGCTGTTTTTT; V gene: TRBV4-3; clone size: NA; D gene: TRBD2; J gene: TRBJ2-2
CDR3 protein: CASQGQGGSYEQYF; CDR3 DNA: TGTGCCAGCCAGGGACAGGGTGGTTCCTACGAGCAGTACTTC; V gene: TRBV5-6; clone size: NA; D gene: TRBD1; J gene: TRBJ2-7
CDR3 protein: CASRYTGSNQPQHF; CDR3 DNA: TGTGCCAGCAGGTACACCGGGAGCAATCAGCCCCAGCATTTT; V gene: TRBV6-5; clone size: few; D gene: NA; J gene: TRBJ1-5
CDR3 protein: CASSSQYGYTF; CDR3 DNA: TGTGCCAGCAGTTCCCAATATGGCTACACCTTC; V gene: TRBV12-3/TRBV12-4; clone size: NA; D gene: NA; J gene: TRBJ1-2
CDR3 protein: CASSLVGPMGYNSPLHF; CDR3 DNA: TGTGCCAGCAGCTTGGTGGGCCCAATGGGTTATAATTCACCCCTCCACTTT; V gene: TRBV5-6; clone size: NA; D gene: NA; J gene: TRBJ1-6
CDR3 protein: CASSPTGLGGESYF; CDR3 DNA: TGCGCCAGCAGTCCCACCGGGTTAGGGGGCGAATCGTACTTC; V gene: TRBV10-1; clone size: NA; D gene: TRBD1; J gene: TRBJ2-7
CDR3 protein: CASSLLDSNYGYTF; CDR3 DNA: TGTGCCAGCAGTTTACTTGACAGCAACTATGGCTACACCTTC; V gene: TRBV27; clone size: NA; D gene: NA; J gene: TRBJ1-2
CDR3 protein: CASSIAGQGDQPQHF; CDR3 DNA: TGTGCCAGTAGTATCGCGGGACAGGGCGATCAGCCCCAGCATTTT; V gene: TRBV19; clone size: NA; D gene: TRBD1; J gene: TRBJ1-5
CDR3 protein: CASSVGDRTNQPQHF; CDR3 DNA: TGTGCCAGCAGCGTGGGGGACAGGACCAATCAGCCCCAGCATTTT; V gene: TRBV9; clone size: NA; D gene: TRBD1; J gene: TRBJ1-5
CDR3 protein: CASSGNTGRGGNTIYF; CDR3 DNA: TGTGCCAGCAGCGGCAACACAGGGAGAGGTGGAAACACCATATATTTT; V gene: TRBV9; clone size: NA; D gene: NA; J gene: TRBJ1-3
CDR3 protein: CASTTIAGGSGGDSNQPQHF; CDR3 DNA: TGTGCCAGCACTACCATCGCCGGAGGGAGCGGAGGGGATAGCAATCAGCCCCAGCATTTT; V gene: TRBV27; clone size: few; D gene: NA; J gene: TRBJ1-5
CDR3 protein: CASSLDRGSWSQHF; CDR3 DNA: TGTGCCAGCAGTTTAGATAGGGGATCCTGGTCCCAGCATTTT; V gene: TRBV28; clone size: NA; D gene: NA; J gene: TRBJ1-5
CDR3 protein: CASKTGLSGNTIYF; CDR3 DNA: TGTGCCAGCAAGACAGGTCTCTCTGGAAACACCATATATTTT; V gene: TRBV28; clone size: few; D gene: NA; J gene: TRBJ1-3
CDR3 protein: CATSDRTSYNEQFF; CDR3 DNA: TGTGCCACCAGTGATCGGACTAGCTACAATGAGCAGTTCTTC; V gene: TRBV24-1; clone size: NA; D gene: TRBD2; J gene: TRBJ2-1
CDR3 protein: CATKGTADSDTQYF; CDR3 DNA: TGTGCCACCAAAGGTACAGCGGATTCAGATACGCAGTATTTT; V gene: TRBV6-4; clone size: medium-sized; D gene: NA; J gene: TRBJ2-3
CDR3 protein: CASSLGDRSYEQYF; CDR3 DNA: TGTGCCAGCAGCTTGGGAGACAGATCCTACGAGCAGTACTTC; V gene: TRBV5-4; clone size: few; D gene: NA; J gene: TRBJ2-7
CDR3 protein: CASSFGDRPNSPLHF; CDR3 DNA: TGTGCCAGCAGTTTTGGAGACAGACCGAATTCACCCCTCCACTTT; V gene: TRBV27; clone size: once; D gene: NA; J gene: TRBJ1-6
CDR3 protein: CASSVGQGYLENYGYTF; CDR3 DNA: TGTGCCAGTAGTGTTGGACAGGGGTACCTTGAAAACTATGGCTACACCTTC; V gene: TRBV19; clone size: few; D gene: TRBD1; J gene: TRBJ1-2
CDR3 protein: CASSLEGTGGIPLHF; CDR3 DNA: TGCGCCAGCAGCTTGGAAGGGACAGGGGGCATACCCCTCCACTTT; V gene: TRBV5-1; clone size: NA; D gene: TRBD1; J gene: TRBJ1-6
CDR3 protein: CASSQGRGGAYGYTF; CDR3 DNA: TGTGCCAGCAGCCAAGGGAGGGGGGGAGCCTATGGCTACACCTTC; V gene: TRBV3-1/TRBV3-2; clone size: NA; D gene: NA; J gene: TRBJ1-2
CDR3 protein: CASSLSVTGELFF; CDR3 DNA: TGCGCCAGCAGCTTATCGGTGACCGGGGAGCTGTTTTTT; V gene: TRBV5-1; clone size: NA; D gene: NA; J gene: TRBJ2-2
CDR3 protein: CASSQDSSSGANVLTF; CDR3 DNA: TGCGCCAGCAGCCAAGATAGTAGCTCTGGGGCCAACGTCCTGACTTTC; V gene: TRBV4-3; clone size: NA; D gene: NA; J gene: TRBJ2-6
CDR3 protein: CASSLVLAGASTDTQYF; CDR3 DNA: TGTGCCAGCAGCTTGGTACTAGCGGGGGCTAGCACAGATACGCAGTATTTT; V gene: TRBV5-4; clone size: NA; D gene: TRBD2; J gene: TRBJ2-3
CDR3 protein: CASRFGGAKDTQYF; CDR3 DNA: TGTGCCAGCAGGTTCGGGGGGGCAAAAGATACGCAGTATTTT; V gene: TRBV27; clone size: NA; D gene: TRBD2; J gene: TRBJ2-3
CDR3 protein: CASSLSSSEWETQYF; CDR3 DNA: TGTGCCAGCAGCTTATCAAGCTCCGAATGGGAGACCCAGTACTTC; V gene: TRBV7-2; clone size: NA; D gene: NA; J gene: TRBJ2-5
CDR3 protein: CASSLLPNTEAFF; CDR3 DNA: TGTGCCAGCAGCTTACTCCCGAACACTGAAGCTTTCTTT; V gene: TRBV7-3; clone size: many; D gene: NA; J gene: TRBJ1-1
CDR3 protein: CASSGLDSLITGELFF; CDR3 DNA: TGTGCCAGCAGCGGATTAGATAGCTTGATCACCGGGGAGCTGTTTTTT; V gene: TRBV9; clone size: NA; D gene: NA; J gene: TRBJ2-2
CDR3 protein: CASINRVNTEAFF; CDR3 DNA: TGTGCCAGCATCAACAGGGTGAACACTGAAGCTTTCTTT; V gene: TRBV12-3/TRBV12-4; clone size: few; D gene: NA; J gene: TRBJ1-1
CDR3 protein: CASSLVYGGARDTQYF; CDR3 DNA: TGTGCCAGCAGCCTCGTGTACGGGGGAGCGAGAGATACGCAGTATTTT; V gene: TRBV14; clone size: NA; D gene: NA; J gene: TRBJ2-3
CDR3 protein: CASSLNREGNTF; CDR3 DNA: TGTGCCAGCAGCTTAAACCGAGAGGGTAACACCTTC; V gene: TRBV7-9; clone size: few; D gene: NA; J gene: TRBJ1-2
CDR3 protein: CASSLAVGLGNTIYF; CDR3 DNA: TGTGCCAGCAGCTTGGCCGTGGGGCTTGGAAACACCATATATTTT; V gene: TRBV5-5; clone size: NA; D gene: NA; J gene: TRBJ1-3
CDR3 protein: CASAKPGIANSPLHF; CDR3 DNA: TGTGCCAGCGCAAAGCCCGGTATAGCGAATTCACCCCTCCACTTT; V gene: TRBV28; clone size: NA; D gene: NA; J gene: TRBJ1-6
CDR3 protein: CASSRGTADNQPQHF; CDR3 DNA: TGTGCCAGTAGTAGAGGGACAGCCGACAATCAGCCCCAGCATTTT; V gene: TRBV19; clone size: NA; D gene: TRBD1; J gene: TRBJ1-5
CDR3 protein: CASSVSGGANEQYF; CDR3 DNA: TGTGCCAGCAGCGTTAGCGGGGGGGCTAACGAGCAGTACTTC; V gene: TRBV6-6; clone size: NA; D gene: TRBD2; J gene: TRBJ2-7
CDR3 protein: CASSLVGTGTGELFF; CDR3 DNA: TGCGCCAGCAGCTTGGTTGGGACAGGGACCGGGGAGCTGTTTTTT; V gene: TRBV5-1; clone size: once; D gene: TRBD1; J gene: TRBJ2-2
CDR3 protein: CASSFQGNTEAFF; CDR3 DNA: TGTGCCAGCAGTTTCCAGGGGAACACTGAAGCTTTCTTT; V gene: TRBV28; clone size: NA; D gene: NA; J gene: TRBJ1-1
CDR3 protein: CASSQRQGWDSTDTQYF; CDR3 DNA: TGCGCCAGCAGCCAGCGACAGGGATGGGATAGCACAGATACGCAGTATTTT; V gene: TRBV4-1; clone size: once; D gene: TRBD1; J gene: TRBJ2-3
CDR3 protein: CASSARRSYEQYF; CDR3 DNA: TGTGCCAGCAGTGCTAGAAGGTCCTACGAGCAGTACTTC; V gene: TRBV12-3/TRBV12-4; clone size: NA; D gene: NA; J gene: TRBJ2-7
CDR3 protein: CASSETEGQPQHF; CDR3 DNA: TGTGCCAGCAGTGAAACCGAGGGTCAGCCCCAGCATTTT; V gene: TRBV6-4; clone size: NA; D gene: NA; J gene: TRBJ1-5
CDR3 protein: CASSPGVGDTEAFF; CDR3 DNA: TGTGCCAGCTCACCGGGAGTCGGGGACACTGAAGCTTTCTTT; V gene: TRBV18; clone size: NA; D gene: NA; J gene: TRBJ1-1
CDR3 protein: CASIPGLAGLETQYF; CDR3 DNA: TGTGCCAGTATTCCGGGACTAGCGGGGTTAGAGACCCAGTACTTC; V gene: TRBV28; clone size: NA; D gene: TRBD2; J gene: TRBJ2-5